This T cell receptor beta chain was identified in a study of cytomegalovirus exposure and HLA in healthy donors. The study, taken as a whole, reports: Within an earlier analysis, most TCR beta V segments proved productive either about 90% or about 30% of the time. Common viral pathogens seemed to be connected with several of the most significant clusters, according to a later analysis. A missense DCLRE1C variant was associated with V- and J-gene trimming of TCR beta chains in a later analysis, and an independent cohort replicated the association.

A word on this clone: Antigen specificity is unknown.

PCR amplification relied on 60 Vbeta primers (plus 13 Jbeta primers). The assay was immunoSEQ multiplex PCR, and TCRdb's table has in-frame clones only and misses some. The sample lists 130,000 or so clones, over 60% occurring once. V was clipped by 3 bases and J by 8 bases, with 11 bases between them. Germline V gene sequence: CDR1 MNHEY, CDR2 SMNVEV (reference sequence). The CDR3 extends over 14 amino acids. Sequencing was carried out using PBMCs. This rearrangement joins TRBV27 to TRBJ1-6; D gene unclear. The receptor was derived from a young man in good health and CMV-seronegative. CDR3 nucleotides: TGTGCCAGCAGTTTGGTGAACGGTCATTCACCCCTCCACTTT. It specifies CASSLVNGHSPLHF.